This T cell receptor (beta chain) is from a study of Graves' ophthalmopathy and Graves' hyperthyroidism. Aged 18 to 65, hyperthyroidism patients had new diagnoses of under 2 months' duration. The CDR3 sequence is 14 residues long. Germline V lookup: CDR1 SGHRS, CDR2 YFSETQ. V shed 4 bases and J 5 bases; nucleotides not matched to a gene: 8. TCR beta CDR3 amplification used RNA transcripts. First-round RT-PCR used HTBI primers; second-round multiplex PCR followed. In TCRdb, the multiplex PCR reads were re-called with MiXCR into one record per CDR3 protein. The sample carries over a million distinct CDR3 sequences, 35% to 45% recorded once. Study-wide points: Ophthalmopathy progression cases were predicted by the model with approximately 70% sensitivity and 72.22% specificity. Most expanded clonotypes in thyroid above 0.001 frequency also showed up in blood. A model built from 13 signatures distinguished ophthalmopathy from stable hyperthyroidism with approximately 88% sensitivity and approximately 80% specificity.

This clonotype was seen repeatedly, ten times or more. Its specificity is not known. This chain connects TRBV5-1 to TRBJ2-7, with 8 bases matching TRBD1. The clonotype originates from an adult man with Graves' hyperthyroidism. Sequencing input: peripheral blood or thyroid tissue (not recorded which). The CDR3 sequence is CASSRVQGGNEQYF. The DNA for the CDR3 is TGCGCCAGCAGCCGAGTACAGGGGGGCAACGAGCAGTACTTC.